This T cell receptor beta chain was captured in a study of blood T cell repertoires in COVID-19 (TCRdb year 2020). About the full investigation: Samples from collaborators originated in the United States, Italy and Spain and spanned both the acute and convalescent phases of COVID-19. The material from the prospective study consisted of cDNA or gDNA derived from T cells, B-cell-depleted T cells, or PBMCs. Deeply sampled blood TCRbeta repertoires from subjects exposed to, actively infected with, or recovered from COVID-19 were included in the dataset. The repertoires were released in a freely available public database meant as a resource for research on the immune response to SARS-CoV-2. Samples came from the ongoing ImmuneRACE study (first 160 participants) plus 1,254 subjects from 6 global collaborators. Sample metadata almost always included a de-identified subject ID, COVID-19 status, age in years and sex. Where available, HLA class I and class II types were obtained from metadata supplied by the sample provider rather than from assay-based typing. Findings and caveats that apply to the study as a whole: The amount of clinical and demographic metadata varied by source and participant and was provided uncurated.

Regarding this clone: Its binding antigen is unknown. The sample holds no much larger clone one base away, and base qualities are not on file.

Participants in the prospective study were enrolled through a virtual design, were aged 18 to 89 years, and lived in about 25 United States geographic areas. In the prospective study, participants were assigned to cohorts based on the clinical history participants reported in a screening survey and a study questionnaire. Recovered participants in ImmuneRACE Cohort 3 were defined as having two consecutive negative NP/OP PCR tests, clearance from a healthcare professional, or resolution of symptoms. In the prospective study, whole blood, serum and a nasopharyngeal or oropharyngeal swab were collected from each participant by mobile phlebotomists. Participants in the prospective study had the option to provide additional blood draws and questionnaires over a 2-month period. Before DNA extraction, blood samples from the prospective study were shipped at room temperature or frozen. TCRbeta CDR3 regions were amplified from genomic DNA using the immunoSEQ Assay, a bias-controlled multiplex PCR. In the authors' own workflow: Nucleated cell counts per sample were estimated from amplification of reference gene primers within the assay. To quantify the absolute abundance of each unique TCRbeta CDR3 rearrangement, sequence reads were collapsed and filtered. For each sample, productive Simpson clonality was calculated by taking the square root of Simpson's diversity index across productive rearrangements. Not all clones reach the TCRdb copy of this immuneACCESS table, which keeps in-frame sequences only. Checked studies attribute under half of the gap to unresolved V genes and leave the rest unexplained. D and trimming come from the DNA, and the V and J calls and clone size come from that table. Recorded for this sample are over 300,000 clones; approximately 85% of them occurred a single time. The ten largest clones add up to roughly 2.3% of the sample.

V is cut by 1 base and J by 7 bases, and the space between the germline ends is 4 bases. Inclusive of the bounding cysteine and phenylalanine, the CDR3 is 11 residues long. Just the 33-base CDR3 DNA is kept, in frame starting at base 1. This receptor was taken from a man under 40 who had recovered from COVID-19. Source material: PBMCs or T cells enriched from blood (not recorded which). Recombination linked TRBV12-3 or TRBV12-4 to TRBJ2-5; no D gene is confidently identified. The sequence in DNA is TGTGCCAGCAGTTTAGTCGGGACCCAGTACTTC. Translated, this is CASSLVGTQYF.